This TCR beta chain is from a study of CD8 T cells in ankylosing spondylitis. V shed 4 bases, J shed 6 bases, and the junction held 10 bases outside the gene matches. The CDR3 covers 15 residues. Study-wide results and caveats: Certain motif variants had earlier appeared in reactive arthritis synovial fluid and blood.

TCRdb fed the 5' RACE reads into MiXCR, producing one record per CDR3 protein. The table lists around 340,000 distinct CDR3 sequences, roughly 14% of them singletons. This clonotype has just a few counts. Antigen: not known. The TCR originated in a male donor with ankylosing spondylitis or in good health (not recorded which). The gene calls are TRBV12-3 or TRBV12-4 and TRBJ1-2, with 8 bases lining up with TRBD1. The sequenced material came from blood, either unsorted or a sorted T cell fraction (not recorded which). The CDR3 loop is CASSSTGGRGDGYTF. In DNA form, the CDR3 reads TGTGCCAGCAGTTCTACAGGGGGAAGAGGAGATGGCTACACCTTC.